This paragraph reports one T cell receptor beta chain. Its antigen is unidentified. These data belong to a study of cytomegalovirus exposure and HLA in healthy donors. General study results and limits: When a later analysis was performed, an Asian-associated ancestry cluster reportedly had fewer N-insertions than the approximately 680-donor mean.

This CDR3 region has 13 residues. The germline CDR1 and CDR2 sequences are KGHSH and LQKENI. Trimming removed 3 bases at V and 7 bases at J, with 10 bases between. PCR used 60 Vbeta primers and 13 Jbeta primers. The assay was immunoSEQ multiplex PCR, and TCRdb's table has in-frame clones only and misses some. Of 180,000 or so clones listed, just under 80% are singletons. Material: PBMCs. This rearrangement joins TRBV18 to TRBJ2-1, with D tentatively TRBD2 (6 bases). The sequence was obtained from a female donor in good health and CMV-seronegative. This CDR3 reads CASSPTGGNEQFF. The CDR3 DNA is TGTGCCAGCTCACCTACTGGGGGGAATGAGCAGTTCTTC. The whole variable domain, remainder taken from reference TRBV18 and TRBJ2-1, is NAGVMQNPRHLVRRRGQEARLRCSPMKGHSHVYWYRQLPEEGLKFMVYLQKENIIDESGMPKERFSAEFPKEGPSILRIQQVVRGDSAAYFCASSPTGGNEQFFGPGTRLTVL.